Reported below is one T cell receptor beta chain. Its specificity is not known. Sequencing was performed with immunoSEQ multiplex PCR; in TCRdb, only in-frame clones are kept and a portion is missing. The data contain some 45,000 clones, roughly 93% of them seen just once; the ten biggest clones take up under 20%. The data belong to a study of OX40 agonist ivuxolimab in advanced cancers. Study findings and constraints: CD8+ T cells showed, on average, more clonal expansion than CD4+ cells.

Specimen: CD4+ or CD8+ T cells sorted from blood, collected in a trial of the OX40 agonist ivuxolimab. The TCR sequence derives from an adult with an advanced solid tumor such as melanoma, head and neck, liver or kidney cancer.

In DNA form, the CDR3 reads TGTGCCACGCAGGACAGGGTAGAGGAGACCCAGTACTTC. Translating it yields CATQDRVEETQYF. This chain uses TRBV19 with TRBJ2-5; 8 bases map to TRBD1. Trimming removed 10 bases from V and 5 bases from J; junction bases left unmatched: 9. CDR1 is LNHDA and CDR2 is SQIVND in the germline V gene (reference sequence). CDR3 length: 13 amino acids.